Following are 9 T cell receptor beta chains from one sample sequenced in a study of blood T cell repertoires in COVID-19. Generated by immunoSEQ multiplex PCR, the TCRdb table keeps only in-frame clones and is missing some. The repertoire holds 300,000 or so clones, around 81% seen once, with around 4.1% in the top ten. Sequencing was performed on peripheral blood. Source of these receptors: a woman in her 50s with active or convalescent COVID-19.

J is TRBJ2-3 and V is TRBV5-1; weak D call: TRBD2 (6 bases). Per germline, CDR1 SGHRS and CDR2 YFSETQ. V was clipped by 1 base and J by 6 bases, with 12 bases between them. The CDR3 extends over 14 amino acids. The CDR3, as DNA: TGCGCCAGCAGCTTGAACACTAGCCCGGATACGCAGTATTTT. This codes for CASSLNTSPDTQYF.

The chain combines TRBV7-8 with TRBJ1-1; tentative D call: TRBD1 (6 bases). V was pared by 6 bases and J by 1 base, with 12 bases between. The CDR3 runs 14 residues. The germline V gene has CDR1 SGHVS and CDR2 FQNEAQ. The CDR3 sequence is CASRRVGGNTEAFF. In DNA, the CDR3 is TGTGCCAGCAGACGAGTAGGGGGGAACACTGAAGCTTTCTTT.

This clone appeared once. The V and J genes are TRBV19 and TRBJ2-7, with 10 nucleotides matching TRBD1. V shed 6 bases and J 7 bases; nucleotides not matched to a gene: 9. The CDR3 is made up of 14 amino acids. The germline V gene has CDR1 LNHDA and CDR2 SQIVND (reference sequence). CDR3 in amino acids: CASSPGQGPREQYF. The CDR3, as DNA: TGTGCCAGTAGCCCGGGACAGGGGCCGCGAGAGCAGTACTTC.

The rearrangement uses TRBV28 and TRBJ1-5, with D unresolved. CDR3 length equals 13 residues. Germline CDR1 MDHEN, CDR2 SYDVKM. V was clipped by 5 bases and J by 0 bases, with 5 bases between them. This chain's CDR3 is CASSQYSNQPQHF. CDR3 DNA: TGTGCCAGCAGTCAGTATAGCAATCAGCCCCAGCATTTT.

The genes are TRBV29-1 and TRBJ2-3; 7 bases are shared with TRBD2. Germline values: CDR1 SQVTM, CDR2 ANQGSEA. The length of the CDR3 is 15 residues. Trimming removed 8 bases from V and 2 bases from J; junction bases left unmatched: 13. The DNA for the CDR3 is TGCAGCCTGGGCGGGGCTAGCGGACACACAGATACGCAGTATTTT. This gives the protein CSLGGASGHTDTQYF.

The rearrangement uses TRBV7-9 and TRBJ1-4, with D unclear. Looked up from germline, CDR1 is SEHNR and CDR2 is FQNEAQ (reference sequence). V lost 4 bases, J lost 5 bases, and 11 bases lay in between. The CDR3 runs 14 residues. The CDR3 DNA is TGTGCCAGCAGCTACCGGGATGGAAATGAAAAACTGTTTTTT. Translated, it gives CASSYRDGNEKLFF.

This clone showed up many times. The V gene is TRBV5-6, the J gene TRBJ1-3; possible D gene TRBD1, 5 bases. Trimming pared 1 base from V and 4 bases from J, leaving 18 bases between. This CDR3 is built from 17 residues. The germline CDR1 and CDR2 sequences are SGHDT and YYEEEE. CDR3 DNA sequence: TGTGCCAGCAGCTTGAGCCCGGGGCCCGCGGGGGGAAACACCATATATTTT. It translates to CASSLSPGPAGGNTIYF.

J is TRBJ1-3 and V is TRBV29-1, with 7 bases fitting TRBD1. CDR1 and CDR2 (germline): SQVTM, ANQGSEA. The V segment lost 7 bases and the J segment 2 bases; nucleotides outside the gene matches: 2. The CDR3 totals 12 residues. The CDR3 region is CSATGTGNTIYF. The CDR3 DNA sequence: TGCAGCGCGACAGGGACTGGAAACACCATATATTTT.

This chain uses TRBV19 with TRBJ2-7, with D maybe TRBD2 (6 bases). Between the trimmed V and J ends, which lost 5 bases and 2 bases, there was a span of 10 bases. CDR1 and CDR2 from the germline V gene are LNHDA and SQIVND (reference sequence). The CDR3 runs to 13 residues. CDR3 coding DNA: TGTGCCAGTAGTTCGGGACTCCCCTACGAGCAGTACTTC. The encoded protein is CASSSGLPYEQYF.